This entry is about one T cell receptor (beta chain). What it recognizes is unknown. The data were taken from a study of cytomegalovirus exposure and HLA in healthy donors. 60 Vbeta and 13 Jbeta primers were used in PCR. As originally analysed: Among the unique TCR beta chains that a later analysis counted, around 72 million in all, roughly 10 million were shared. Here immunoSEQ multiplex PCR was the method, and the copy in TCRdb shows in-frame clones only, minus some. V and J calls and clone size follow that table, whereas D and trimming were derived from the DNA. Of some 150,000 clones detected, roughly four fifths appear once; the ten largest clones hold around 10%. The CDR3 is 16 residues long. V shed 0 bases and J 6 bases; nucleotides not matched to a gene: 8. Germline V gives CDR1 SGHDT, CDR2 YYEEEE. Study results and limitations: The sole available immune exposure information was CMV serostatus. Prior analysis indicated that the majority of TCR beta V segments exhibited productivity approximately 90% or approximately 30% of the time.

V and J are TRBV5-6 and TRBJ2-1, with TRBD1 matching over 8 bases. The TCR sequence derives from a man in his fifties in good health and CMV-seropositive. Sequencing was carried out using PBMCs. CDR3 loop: CASSLVADRVSNEQFF. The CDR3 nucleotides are TGTGCCAGCAGCTTGGTGGCGGACAGGGTAAGCAATGAGCAGTTCTTC. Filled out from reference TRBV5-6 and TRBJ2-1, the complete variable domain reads DAGVTQSPTHLIKTRGQQVTLRCSPKSGHDTVSWYQQALGQGPQFIFQYYEEEERQRGNFPDRFSGHQFPNYSSELNVNALLLGDSALYLCASSLVADRVSNEQFFGPGTRLTVL.